This T cell receptor beta chain was recovered during a study of glioma-infiltrating T cells. Germline V gene lookup returns CDR1 SGHTA and CDR2 FQGNSA. CDR3 length: 14 amino acids. As to this clonotype: The antigen remains undetermined. The junction does not match germline at one end; this may be a read error.

Whole-study results and caveats: Tissue and blood shared very few CDR3 sequences. Gliomas, especially low-grade, showed above-expected tissue-blood divergence; non-neoplastic patients showed below.

TCR alpha and beta CDR3 regions were amplified from RNA using iRepertoire nested multiplex PCR. TCRdb re-called the multiplex PCR reads through MiXCR, storing one row per CDR3 protein. The repertoire consists of some 180,000 distinct CDR3 sequences, with 25% to 35% occurring once and the leading ten covering 20% to 25%. The clonotype was recovered from a human donor with low-grade glioma or glioblastoma, undergoing nonglioma brain surgery, or in good health (not recorded which). The chain employs TRBV7-2 and TRBJ2-1; D is undetermined. Material: glioma tissue, nonneoplastic brain tissue, or PBMCs (not recorded which). CDR3 loop: CASSQEPSYNEQFF. CDR3 DNA: TGCGCCAGCAGCCAAGAGCCTAGCTACAATGAGCAGTTCTTC. Using reference TRBV7-2 and TRBJ2-1 for the parts outside the CDR3, the full variable domain is GAGVSQSPSNKVTEKGKDVELRCDPISGHTALYWYRQSLGQGLEFLIYFQGNSAPDKSGLPSDRFSAERTGGSVSTLTIQRTQQEDSAVYLCASSQEPSYNEQFFGPGTRLTVL.